These 29 T cell receptor beta chains share one sample of origin, sequenced in a study of post-analysis software for immune sequencing data. Study-wide findings and caveats: Roughly 5 TRBV segments occurring more often in patients than controls included TRBV5-6, TRBV5-1 and TRBV20-1.

No antigen has been assigned to these receptors. Tagging with unique molecular identifiers was a feature of the TCR beta cDNA libraries. TCRdb called the PCR reads again in MiXCR, with one record for every CDR3 protein. Of some 690,000 distinct CDR3 sequences detected, around 27% appear once; the ten largest clones hold 0.5% to 0.6%. Sequencing was performed on blood. These receptors were obtained from a girl between 10 and 17 years old with multiple sclerosis.

CDR3 DNA: TGTGCCAGCAGCCAAGGGGACATCAGTACAGATACGCAGTATTTT. This gives the protein CASSQGDISTDTQYF. This sequence joins TRBV4-2 and TRBJ2-3; TRBD1 is a possible D gene (6 bases). The germline V and J ends were trimmed by 1 base and 3 bases, with 11 bases remaining between them. Germline values: CDR1 LGHNA, CDR2 YNFKEQ. This CDR3 is built from 15 residues.

This clonotype has a handful of counts. The chain carries TRBV12-3 or TRBV12-4 and TRBJ2-7; D possibly uses TRBD1 or TRBD2 (6 bases each). Trimming removed 4 bases from V and 2 bases from J, with 21 bases in between. The CDR3 sequence is 17 residues long. The CDR3 region has the DNA TGTGCCAGCAGTTCGGCCGCCTGGGGGGCGCAGGCCTACGAGCAGTACTTC. Its protein product is CASSSAAWGAQAYEQYF.

This clonotype was detected a few times. The CDR3 bases are TGCAGTGCTAGGCCACTAGCGGGAGGCACAGATACGCAGTATTTT. The encoded protein is CSARPLAGGTDTQYF. The chain combines TRBV20-1 with TRBJ2-3; 11 bases fit TRBD2. The junction had 3 bases not matched to a gene; V was cut back by 3 bases and J by 1 base. CDR1 DFQATT and CDR2 SNEGSKA come from the germline V gene (reference sequence). The CDR3 runs 15 residues.

The chain uses TRBV20-1 and TRBJ2-1; the D gene is possibly TRBD2 (6 bases). V gave up 3 bases and J gave up 5 bases, with 20 bases separating them. The length of the CDR3 is 16 residues. CDR1 DFQATT and CDR2 SNEGSKA come from the germline V gene (reference sequence). The CDR3 region has the DNA TGCAGTGCTAGGGGGGTTTGGGCGGGATTCCACAATGAGCAGTTCTTC. Amino acids: CSARGVWAGFHNEQFF.

This chain joins TRBV11-2 and TRBJ2-7, with D perhaps matching TRBD1 (6 bases). Looked up from germline, CDR1 is SGHAT and CDR2 is FQNNGV. V lost 5 bases and J 4 bases, leaving 15 bases between the germline ends. The CDR3 has 14 amino acids. For the CDR3, the DNA is TGTGCCAGCAGCGTTTACAGGGTAGGGTACGAGCAGTACTTC. This codes for CASSVYRVGYEQYF.

In its sample, this clonotype was seen a few times. The chain carries TRBV5-1 and TRBJ2-7; no clear D. With 2 bases removed from V and 0 bases from J, the gap between germline ends came to 6 bases. The CDR3 totals 13 residues. Per the germline V gene, CDR1 is SGHRS and CDR2 is YFSETQ. The CDR3 nucleotides are TGCGCCAGCAGCTTCGACGACTCCTACGAGCAGTACTTC. This translates into CASSFDDSYEQYF.

The DNA of the CDR3 is TGCAGCGTTGCGGCAGGGTCTGCCAGCGAGACCCAGTACTTC. This sequence encodes CSVAAGSASETQYF. The chain uses TRBV29-1 and TRBJ2-5; tentatively, D is TRBD1 (5 bases). V was pared by 4 bases and J by 5 bases, with 17 bases between. This CDR3 contains 14 residues. CDR1 and CDR2 from the germline V gene are SQVTM and ANQGSEA.

The chain carries TRBV7-6 and TRBJ2-7; 8 bases match TRBD2. The V and J ends lost 8 bases and 2 bases, in that order; junction bases with no gene match: 5. Germline loops: CDR1 SGHVS, CDR2 FNYEAQ. The CDR3 loop spans 13 amino acids. The CDR3 nucleotides read TGTGCCAGCGGAGCGGGAGAGACCTACGAGCAGTACTTC. Translation: CASGAGETYEQYF.

This clonotype has more than one count but fewer than ten. The gene calls are TRBV10-3 and TRBJ2-7; D gene ambiguous. V was trimmed by 9 bases and J by 4 bases, leaving 10 bases between them. The germline V gene encodes CDR1 ENHRY and CDR2 SYGVKD. CDR3 size: 11 residues. The CDR3: CAISSDYEQYF. DNA of the CDR3: TGTGCCATATCGAGCGATTACGAGCAGTACTTC.

The CDR3 protein is CASSFGDAGELFF. For the CDR3, the DNA is TGCGCCAGCAGCTTCGGGGACGCCGGGGAGCTGTTTTTT. J is TRBJ2-2 and V is TRBV5-1, with D tentatively TRBD1 or TRBD2 (5 bases each). V was shortened by 2 bases and J by 6 bases, with 8 bases between the two germline ends. The CDR3 covers 13 residues. Per the germline V gene, CDR1 is SGHRS and CDR2 is YFSETQ.

A remark on this clonotype: A read error may be the cause here, since a much bigger clone is one base away. This chain joins TRBV29-1 and TRBJ2-1; 14 bases agree with TRBD2. The CDR3 is made up of 14 amino acids. In germline, CDR1 is SQVTM, CDR2 ANQGSEA. V lost 7 bases and J lost 7; bases outside the gene matches: 6. In DNA, the CDR3 is TGCAGCGGTGCCGGGACTAGCGGGGGTAATGAGCAGTTCTTC. This codes for CSGAGTSGGNEQFF.

This chain uses TRBV27 with TRBJ2-7; D is perhaps TRBD1 or TRBD2 (5 bases each). Trimming cost V 4 bases and J 3 bases, with 19 bases left between them. Per the germline V gene, CDR1 is MNHEY and CDR2 is SMNVEV (reference sequence). This CDR3 region has 16 residues. This CDR3 reads CASSSGTPKYDYEQYF. CDR3 DNA: TGTGCCAGCAGTTCCGGGACCCCAAAGTACGACTACGAGCAGTACTTC.

This clonotype was seen a few times. Since a much larger clone is just one base distant, this may be a read error. V is TRBV5-1 and J is TRBJ2-7, with D perhaps TRBD2 (6 bases). The CDR3 covers 15 residues. Germline values: CDR1 SGHRS, CDR2 YFSETQ. With 5 bases removed from V and 7 bases from J, the gap between germline ends came to 22 bases. The chain's CDR3 is CASRDGGSSYNEQYF. In DNA form, the CDR3 reads TGCGCCAGCAGGGACGGGGGTAGCTCCTACAATGAGCAGTACTTC.

This clonotype was seen many times. The chain links TRBV29-1 to TRBJ1-2; the D is unclear. This CDR3 comprises 12 residues. V gave up 4 bases and J gave up 0 bases, with 6 bases separating them. Looked up from germline, CDR1 is SQVTM and CDR2 is ANQGSEA. Here the CDR3 DNA reads TGCAGCGTTGTAAAGACTAACTATGGCTACACCTTC. Its translation is CSVVKTNYGYTF.

The chain has TRBV4-1 and TRBJ1-4; 7 nucleotides line up with TRBD1. The J segment lost 5 bases and the V segment lost 1 base, leaving 4 bases of the junction unmatched. The CDR3 runs to 15 residues. Germline-derived CDR1 and CDR2 are MGHRA and YSYEKL. The chain's CDR3 is CASSQGDSPNEKLFF. CDR3 DNA sequence: TGCGCCAGCAGCCAAGGGGACAGTCCGAATGAAAAACTGTTTTTT.

The chain combines TRBV27 with TRBJ1-5, with D hard to call. The germline gives CDR1 MNHEY, CDR2 SMNVEV (reference sequence). V lost 0 bases and J lost 3, with 9 bases in between. This CDR3 comprises 15 residues. In DNA form, the CDR3 reads TGTGCCAGCAGTTTATCGAACAGCCCCAATCAGCCCCAGCATTTT. Its protein product is CASSLSNSPNQPQHF.

The rearrangement joins TRBV15 to TRBJ1-2, with 7 bases fitting TRBD1. CDR1 is LNHNV, CDR2 YYDKDF, per germline (reference sequence). J lost 6 bases, V lost 1 base, and 8 bases had no gene match. The CDR3 has 15 amino acids. The CDR3, as DNA: TGTGCCACCAGCAGAGGTGTGGGGACAGATAATGGCTACACCTTC. Translation gives CATSRGVGTDNGYTF.

The chain is built from TRBV5-1 and TRBJ2-3; D gene ambiguous. The CDR3 loop spans 15 amino acids. From germline, CDR1 is SGHRS and CDR2 YFSETQ. V was shortened by 0 bases and J by 6 bases, with 14 bases between the two germline ends. The CDR3 region has the DNA TGCGCCAGCAGCTTGGAAACAGCCCTTCGGGATACGCAGTATTTT. This sequence encodes CASSLETALRDTQYF.

The table lists this clonotype with a few counts. The chain links TRBV4-3 to TRBJ2-7; 7 nucleotides align to TRBD1. Germline loops: CDR1 LGHNA, CDR2 YSLEER. J gave up 2 bases and V 3 bases, and 7 bases lay outside the gene matches. The CDR3 loop spans 15 amino acids. CDR3 coding DNA: TGCGCCAGCAGCCATGGGACAGAATTTACCTACGAGCAGTACTTC. It yields the protein CASSHGTEFTYEQYF.

In its sample, this clonotype was seen a few times. The V and J genes are TRBV5-1 and TRBJ2-3; D not resolved. This CDR3 region has 14 residues. Germline V lookup: CDR1 SGHRS, CDR2 YFSETQ. V gave up 1 base and J gave up 2 bases, with 8 bases separating them. This CDR3 is CASSLWGFTDTQYF. Here the CDR3 DNA reads TGCGCCAGCAGCTTGTGGGGTTTCACAGATACGCAGTATTTT.

This clonotype appeared a few times. The rearrangement uses TRBV28 and TRBJ1-6; no firm D call. This CDR3 spans 12 amino acids. Germline CDR1 reads MDHEN; CDR2 reads SYDVKM. The V end was cut by 3 bases, the J end by 9 bases, with 6 bases between. The CDR3 nucleotides are TGTGCCAGCAGTTTCATTGGTTCACCCCTCCACTTT. This codes for CASSFIGSPLHF. Full variable domain (remainder filled in from reference TRBV28 and TRBJ1-6): DVKVTQSSRYLVKRTGEKVFLECVQDMDHENMFWYRQDPGLGLRLIYFSYDVKMKEKGDIPEGYSVSREKKERFSLILESASTNQTSMYLCASSFIGSPLHFGNGTRLTVT.

This clonotype was found a few times. The chain links TRBV14 to TRBJ2-1; 10 positions match TRBD2. J gave up 4 bases and V 6 bases, and 6 bases lay outside the gene matches. Germline lookup yields CDR1 SGHDN and CDR2 FVKESK. This CDR3 is 15 amino acids long. CDR3 residues: CASRAGGELYNEQFF. CDR3 nucleotides: TGTGCCAGCAGAGCGGGAGGGGAATTATACAATGAGCAGTTCTTC.

The chain has TRBV12-3 or TRBV12-4 and TRBJ2-2; TRBD1 aligns across 8 bases. V lost 7 bases and J lost 4; bases outside the gene matches: 5. The CDR3 is 14 amino acids. CDR3 DNA sequence: TGTGCCAGCACCCCGGGACAGGCCACCGGGGAGCTGTTTTTT. Amino acid sequence: CASTPGQATGELFF.

J is TRBJ1-2 and V is TRBV12-3 or TRBV12-4, with D possibly TRBD1 on 6 matching bases. This CDR3 is 14 amino acids long. Trimming shortened V by 6 bases and J by 4 bases, and 15 bases separated the two germline ends. CDR3 nucleotides: TGTGCCAGCAGAAGGGGGGGGCTAGGCTATGGCTACACCTTC. Protein: CASRRGGLGYGYTF.

This chain links TRBV20-1 with TRBJ2-7; TRBD2 agrees at 7 bases. The DNA end is more similar to TRBJ2-4, so the J call may be wrong. The CDR3 has 16 residues. The germline V gene has CDR1 DFQATT and CDR2 SNEGSKA (reference sequence). The CDR3 region is CSAREPPGLSGNIQYF. As DNA, the CDR3 is TGCAGTGCTAGAGAACCGCCGGGACTATCGGGTAACATTCAGTACTTC.

This chain links TRBV7-2 with TRBJ1-2, with 10 bases identical to TRBD1. The V and J ends lost 6 bases and 4 bases, in that order; junction bases with no gene match: 14. The germline CDR1 and CDR2 sequences are SGHTA and FQGNSA. The CDR3 is made up of 17 amino acids. In DNA, the CDR3 is TGTGCCAGCAGTTTGACCGAGACAGGGGGCTCCAGCTATGGCTACACCTTC. Translation: CASSLTETGGSSYGYTF.

This sequence joins TRBV20-1 and TRBJ2-7; TRBD1 or TRBD2 may be the D gene (6 bases each). Germline V gives CDR1 DFQATT, CDR2 SNEGSKA (reference sequence). This CDR3 region has 15 residues. Deletions cut 5 bases from V and 7 bases from J, with 24 bases between. In DNA form, the CDR3 reads TGCAGTGCTGGGGGCGGGACAAGCTCCTGCAATGAGCAGTACTTC. It specifies CSAGGGTSSCNEQYF.

A word on this clonotype: The germline gene is not matched at one end of the junction; a read error may be the cause. In nucleotides, the CDR3 is TGCGCCAGCAGCCTGGGACTAGCGGGGTACAATGGGCAGTTCTTC. Protein: CASSLGLAGYNGQFF. The chain carries TRBV5-1 and TRBJ2-1; TRBD2 agrees at 13 bases. Germline lookup yields CDR1 SGHRS and CDR2 YFSETQ. The CDR3 contains 15 residues.

This chain uses TRBV20-1 with TRBJ2-3; 10 bases line up with TRBD2. Germline V lookup: CDR1 DFQATT, CDR2 SNEGSKA (reference sequence). The CDR3 is 15 residues long. J gave up 3 bases and V 2 bases, and 5 bases lay outside the gene matches. Written as DNA, the CDR3 is TGCAGTGCTAGAATTCCAGCGGGAGGGACAGATACGCAGTATTTT. This codes for CSARIPAGGTDTQYF.